This T cell receptor beta chain was captured in a study of early T cells in non-severe SARS-CoV-2 infection. Whole-study context: Unpaired chains resulted from sequencing bulk RNA of unsorted whole blood.

This clonotype was recorded a few times. Molecules of cDNA were individually given unique molecular identifiers that were attached to them. TCRdb called the 5' RACE reads again in MiXCR, with one record for every CDR3 protein. Among nearly 80,000 distinct CDR3 sequences listed, about 13% were seen once. The CDR3 runs to 15 residues. The ends lost 6 bases at V and 0 bases at J; junction bases unmatched: 2. Sequenced sample: whole blood. The clonotype was recovered from an adult who was a healthcare worker with PCR-confirmed SARS-CoV-2 infection or an uninfected control (not recorded which). The chain links TRBV12-3 or TRBV12-4 to TRBJ2-2; 9 positions match TRBD1. In DNA form, the CDR3 reads TGTGCCAGCAGCGGACAGGGGACGAACACCGGGGAGCTGTTTTTT. This codes for CASSGQGTNTGELFF.